This TCR beta chain was sequenced during a study of blood T cell repertoires in COVID-19. Germline CDR1 and CDR2: LNHDA and SQIVND (reference sequence). The V end lost 7 bases, the J end lost 2 bases, and 17 bases lay between the germline ends. The CDR3 has 15 amino acids. Generated by immunoSEQ multiplex PCR, the TCRdb table keeps only in-frame clones and is missing some. The sample lists roughly 50,000 clones; more than 75% were seen once. The material sequenced was peripheral blood. V usage is TRBV19 and J usage is TRBJ1-2; D possibly corresponds to TRBD1 (6 bases). This receptor was obtained from a man between 65 and 79 years old with acute or convalescent COVID-19. As DNA, the CDR3 is TGTGCCAGTACCGAAATCTTAACAGGGAACTATGGCTACACCTTC. Its protein product is CASTEILTGNYGYTF.